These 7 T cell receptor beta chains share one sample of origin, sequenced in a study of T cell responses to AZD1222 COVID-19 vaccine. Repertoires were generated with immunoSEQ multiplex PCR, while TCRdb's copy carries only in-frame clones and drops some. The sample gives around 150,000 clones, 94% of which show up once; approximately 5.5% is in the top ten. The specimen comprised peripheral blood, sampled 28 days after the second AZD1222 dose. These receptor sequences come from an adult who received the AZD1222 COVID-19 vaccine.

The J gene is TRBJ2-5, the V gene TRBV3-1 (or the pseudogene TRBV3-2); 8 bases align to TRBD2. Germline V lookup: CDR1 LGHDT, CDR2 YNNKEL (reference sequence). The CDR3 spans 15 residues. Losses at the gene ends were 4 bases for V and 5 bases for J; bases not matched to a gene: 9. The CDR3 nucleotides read TGTGCCAGCAGCCCCCCGGGACTAGGAGGGGAGACCCAGTACTTC. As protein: CASSPPGLGGETQYF.

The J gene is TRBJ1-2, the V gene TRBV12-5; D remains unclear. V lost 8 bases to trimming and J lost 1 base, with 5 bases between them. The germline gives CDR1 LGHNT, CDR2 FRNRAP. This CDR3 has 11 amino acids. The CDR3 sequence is CASPRNYGYTF. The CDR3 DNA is TGTGCTAGTCCCCGTAACTATGGCTACACCTTC.

In DNA, the CDR3 is TGTGCCAGCAGCCAAGTGGCGGGATACGCTGAAGCTTTCTTT. As protein: CASSQVAGYAEAFF. The chain recombines TRBV14 with TRBJ1-1; D is unresolved. V dropped 1 base and J dropped 6 bases, with 12 bases sitting between them. The CDR3 sequence is 14 residues long. Germline V CDR1 and CDR2: SGHDN, FVKESK.

In DNA form, the CDR3 reads TGTGCCAGCAGCTTGGGACTGGTGACTAGCTACGAGCAGTACTTC. This encodes CASSLGLVTSYEQYF. V is TRBV5-4 and J is TRBJ2-7, with D maybe TRBD2 (6 bases). The CDR3 loop spans 15 amino acids. Germline V gives CDR1 SGHNT, CDR2 YYREEE (reference sequence). V lost 0 bases, J lost 3 bases, and 13 bases lay in between.

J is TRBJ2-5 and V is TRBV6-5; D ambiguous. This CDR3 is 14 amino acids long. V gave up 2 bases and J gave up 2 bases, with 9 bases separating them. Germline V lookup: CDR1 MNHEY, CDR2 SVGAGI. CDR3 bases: TGTGCCAGCAGTTACATCGGAAAACAAGAGACCCAGTACTTC. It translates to CASSYIGKQETQYF.

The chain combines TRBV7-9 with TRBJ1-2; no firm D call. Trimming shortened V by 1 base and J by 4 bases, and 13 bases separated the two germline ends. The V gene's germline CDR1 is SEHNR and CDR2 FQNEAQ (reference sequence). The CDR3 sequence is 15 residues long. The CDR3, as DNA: TGTGCCAGCAGCTTAGTCAGGTCCCTTGGCTATGGCTACACCTTC. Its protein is CASSLVRSLGYGYTF.

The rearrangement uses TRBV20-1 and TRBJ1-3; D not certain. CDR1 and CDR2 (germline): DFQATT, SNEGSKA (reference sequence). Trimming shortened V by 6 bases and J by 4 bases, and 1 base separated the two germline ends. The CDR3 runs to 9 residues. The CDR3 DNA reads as TGCAGTGCCGGAAACACCATATATTTT. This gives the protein CSAGNTIYF.